This T cell receptor beta chain is drawn from a study of identifying expanded T cells in peripheral blood. CDR1 and CDR2 (germline): LNHDA, SQIVND (reference sequence). This CDR3 is built from 14 residues. The V segment lost 1 base and the J segment 5 bases; nucleotides outside the gene matches: 4. This clone was observed once. Measured with immunoSEQ multiplex PCR; TCRdb has only the in-frame clones, and not every one. The sample has around 80,000 clones, roughly 88% seen once. This TCR was sampled from a person between 18 and 70 years old in good health. The sample taken for sequencing was blood. The chain employs TRBV19 and TRBJ2-7, with 8 bases lining up with TRBD2. The CDR3 sequence: CASSIAGTSNEQYF. CDR3 nucleotide sequence: TGTGCCAGTAGTATAGCAGGGACTAGTAACGAGCAGTACTTC.